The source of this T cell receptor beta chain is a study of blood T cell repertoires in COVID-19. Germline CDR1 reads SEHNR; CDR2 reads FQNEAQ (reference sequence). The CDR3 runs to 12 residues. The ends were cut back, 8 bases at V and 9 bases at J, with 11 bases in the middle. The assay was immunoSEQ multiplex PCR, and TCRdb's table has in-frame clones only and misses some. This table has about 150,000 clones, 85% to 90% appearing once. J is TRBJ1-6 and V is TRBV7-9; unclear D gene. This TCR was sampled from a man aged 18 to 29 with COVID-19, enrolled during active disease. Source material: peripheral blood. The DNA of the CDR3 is TGTGCCAGCGGGGTGCGGGGTTCACCCCTCCACTTT. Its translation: CASGVRGSPLHF.